This T cell receptor (beta chain) was recorded in a study of T cells in localized non-small cell lung cancer. V shed 7 bases, J shed 0 bases, and the junction held 10 bases outside the gene matches. The germline V gene encodes CDR1 MNHGY and CDR2 SAAAGT. CDR3 length: 16 residues. The study's findings and limits: Adjacent uninvolved lung had the highest clonality, suggesting focused antigen responses.

The table lists this clone with a few counts. What it binds is unknown. The data were produced by immunoSEQ multiplex PCR, yet TCRdb's version contains in-frame clones alone and is incomplete. The table includes 6,000 to 7,000 clones, about 44% detected once. The V gene is TRBV6-8, the J gene TRBJ2-5; 8 positions match TRBD1. This receptor was taken from a man aged 40-75 years with stage I lung adenocarcinoma. The source material was lymph node tissue, sampled before any cancer treatment. In DNA, the CDR3 is TGTGCCAGCACCCTACCCGGACAGGGCGACCAAGAGACCCAGTACTTC. As protein: CASTLPGQGDQETQYF.